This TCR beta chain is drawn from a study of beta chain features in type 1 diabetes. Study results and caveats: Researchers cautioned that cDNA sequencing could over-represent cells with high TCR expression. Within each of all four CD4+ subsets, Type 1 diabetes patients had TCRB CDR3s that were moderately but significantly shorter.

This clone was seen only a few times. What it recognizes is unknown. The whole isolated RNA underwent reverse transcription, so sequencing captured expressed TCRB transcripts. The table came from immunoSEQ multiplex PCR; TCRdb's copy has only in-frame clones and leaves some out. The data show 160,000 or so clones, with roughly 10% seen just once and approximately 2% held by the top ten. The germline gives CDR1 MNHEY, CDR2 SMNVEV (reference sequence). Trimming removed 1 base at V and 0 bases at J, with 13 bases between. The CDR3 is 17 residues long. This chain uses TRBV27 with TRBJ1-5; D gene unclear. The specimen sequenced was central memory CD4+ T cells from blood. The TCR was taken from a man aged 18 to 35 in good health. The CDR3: CASSLYPPGGSNQPQHF. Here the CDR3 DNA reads TGTGCCAGCAGTTTATATCCCCCAGGCGGTAGCAATCAGCCCCAGCATTTT.